These 5 T cell receptor beta chains came from one sample sequenced in a study of Graves' ophthalmopathy and Graves' hyperthyroidism (dated by TCRdb to between 2017 and 2018). Sequenced on an Illumina HiSeq 2000. For repertoire sequencing, TCR beta CDR3 regions were amplified from RNA transcripts. HTBI primers and the Qiagen OneStep RT-PCR kit were used in a first-round RT-PCR, which was followed by a second-round multiplex PCR, size selection and purification. The raw public reads went through TCRdb reprocessing: fastp at Q25, MiXCR clone calling, in-frame beta chains kept. Merged by CDR3 protein, the rows form single entries marked with the most common genes and DNA. Here the sample has 500,000 to 700,000 distinct CDR3 sequences; roughly 40% occur a single time. The ten top clones hold around 4% of the sample. Sequenced material: peripheral blood or thyroid tissue (not recorded which). The receptors were sampled from an adult man with Graves' hyperthyroidism.

V gene TRBV15 combines with J gene TRBJ2-7; possibly TRBD2 for D (6 bases). The J call is uncertain, as TRBJ2-1 better fits the DNA end. This CDR3 spans 15 amino acids. The germline V gene encodes CDR1 LNHNV and CDR2 YYDKDF (reference sequence). This chain's CDR3 is CATSEGRRLIYEQFF. The CDR3 DNA is TGTGCCACCAGCGAGGGGAGGCGCCTGATTTACGAGCAGTTCTTC.

The rearrangement uses TRBV7-9 and TRBJ1-2; D not resolved. Germline CDR1 and CDR2: SEHNR and FQNEAQ (reference sequence). The V and J ends lost 3 bases and 8 bases respectively, with 10 bases between them. The CDR3 covers 12 residues. This CDR3 is CASSFGLWGYTF. DNA for the CDR3: TGTGCCAGCAGCTTCGGACTATGGGGCTACACCTTC. Based on the CDR3 plus reference TRBV7-9 and TRBJ1-2, the full variable domain is DTGVSQNPRHKITKRGQNVTFRCDPISEHNRLYWYRQTLGQGPEFLTYFQNEAQLEKSRLLSDRFSAERPKGSFSTLEIQRTEQGDSAMYLCASSFGLWGYTFGSGTRLTVV.

This clonotype was observed a single time. V is TRBV24-1 and J is TRBJ2-5, with 9 bases fitting TRBD1. CDR1 and CDR2 from the germline V gene are KGHDR and SFDVKD. The CDR3 runs 14 residues. The trim removed 2 bases at V and 3 bases at J, leaving 0 bases unmatched. CDR3 amino acids: CATSDWTGEETQYF. The CDR3 nucleotides read TGTGCCACCAGTGATTGGACAGGGGAAGAGACCCAGTACTTC.

In its sample, this clonotype was seen many times. The chain carries TRBV19 and TRBJ2-5; tentative D call: TRBD1 (6 bases). The germline CDR1 and CDR2 sequences are LNHDA and SQIVND (reference sequence). V lost 5 bases, J lost 2 bases, and 18 bases lay in between. The CDR3 has 16 amino acids. The CDR3 sequence is CASSPHTFGQQETQYF. The CDR3, as DNA: TGTGCCAGTAGTCCTCACACATTCGGACAGCAAGAGACCCAGTACTTC.

Points on this clonotype: A read error may be the cause here, since a much bigger clone is one base away. In DNA, the CDR3 is TGTGCCAGCAGTCGACGGACTCCCCCCGACTACAAGCAGTACTTC. Protein sequence: CASSRRTPPDYKQYF. V is TRBV7-9 and J is TRBJ2-7; D possibly corresponds to TRBD2 (5 bases). Germline V gene data show CDR1 as SEHNR and CDR2 as FQNEAQ (reference sequence). The CDR3 is made up of 15 amino acids.